The clone carrying this T cell receptor beta chain was seen only a few times. The antigen is undetermined. The data derive from a study of identical twins. Study results and caveats: Invariant cells of the MAIT and iNKT types might have partly distorted the zero-insertion analyses. Sharing of beta out-of-frame sequences by twins showed a weaker excess.

Each CDR3 protein is one row after TCRdb ran MiXCR on the 5' RACE reads. The table shows hundreds of thousands of distinct CDR3 sequences, with around a tenth occurring only once. The source of this sequence is a woman aged 18-29 years in good health. Sequenced: memory (CD45RO+) T cells sorted from blood.

DNA for the CDR3: TGTGCCTGGAGTGTACGCAGGGGGCTTGTTGAAGCTTTCTTT. Residues: CAWSVRRGLVEAFF. The chain has TRBV30 and TRBJ1-1; 8 bases map to TRBD1. V shed 0 bases and J 7 bases; nucleotides not matched to a gene: 7. The CDR3 loop spans 14 amino acids. From germline, CDR1 is GTSNPN and CDR2 SVGIG (reference sequence).